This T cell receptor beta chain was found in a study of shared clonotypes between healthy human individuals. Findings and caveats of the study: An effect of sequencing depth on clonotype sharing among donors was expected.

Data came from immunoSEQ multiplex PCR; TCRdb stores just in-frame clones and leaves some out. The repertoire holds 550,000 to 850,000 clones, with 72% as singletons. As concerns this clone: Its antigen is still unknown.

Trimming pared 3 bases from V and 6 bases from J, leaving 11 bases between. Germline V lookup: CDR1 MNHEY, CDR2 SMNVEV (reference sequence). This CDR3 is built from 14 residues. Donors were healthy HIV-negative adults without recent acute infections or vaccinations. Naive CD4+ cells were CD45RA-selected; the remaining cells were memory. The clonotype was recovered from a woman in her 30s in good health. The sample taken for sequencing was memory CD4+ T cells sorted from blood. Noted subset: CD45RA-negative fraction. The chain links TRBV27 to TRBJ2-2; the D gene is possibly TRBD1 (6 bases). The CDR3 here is CASSFYRAPGELFF. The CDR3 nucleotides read TGTGCCAGCAGTTTTTACAGGGCGCCCGGGGAGCTGTTTTTT.